This TCR beta chain was observed in a study of T cells in tuberculosis. In germline, CDR1 is SGDLS, CDR2 YYNGEE. The V end lost 3 bases, the J end lost 7 bases, and 10 bases lay between the germline ends. CDR3 length equals 12 residues. Profiling relied on immunoSEQ multiplex PCR, and the TCRdb table lists in-frame clones only, not all of them. The sample gives over 30,000 clones, roughly 90% of which show up once; 7.7% is in the top ten. This sequence originates from a donor aged 10 to 29 with latent tuberculosis or without tuberculosis infection. Some clones in this sample may be carry-over from other donors' samples. V usage is TRBV9 and J usage is TRBJ1-2; tentatively, D is TRBD1 (6 bases). Sample: PBMCs. CDR3 nucleotide sequence: TGTGCCAGCAGCGGGGACATCGGTGGCTACACCTTC. Protein: CASSGDIGGYTF.